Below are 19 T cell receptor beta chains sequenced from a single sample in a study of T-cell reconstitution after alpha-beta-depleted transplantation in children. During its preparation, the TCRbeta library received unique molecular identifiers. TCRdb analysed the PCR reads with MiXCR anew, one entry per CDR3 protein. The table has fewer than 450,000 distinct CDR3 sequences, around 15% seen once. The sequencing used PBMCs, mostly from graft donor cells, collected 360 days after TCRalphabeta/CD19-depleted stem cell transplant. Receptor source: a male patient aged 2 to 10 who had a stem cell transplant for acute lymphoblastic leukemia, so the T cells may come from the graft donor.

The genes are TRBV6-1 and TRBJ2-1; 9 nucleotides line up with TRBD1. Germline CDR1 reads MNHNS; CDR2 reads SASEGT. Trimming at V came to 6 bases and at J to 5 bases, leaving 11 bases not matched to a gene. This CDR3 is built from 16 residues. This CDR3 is CASRRNPGQGNNEQFF. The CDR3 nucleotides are TGTGCCAGCAGGCGCAACCCGGGACAGGGCAACAATGAGCAGTTCTTC.

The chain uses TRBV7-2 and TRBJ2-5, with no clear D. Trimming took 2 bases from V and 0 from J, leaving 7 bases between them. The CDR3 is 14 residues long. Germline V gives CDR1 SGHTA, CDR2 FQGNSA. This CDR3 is CASSLMADQETQYF. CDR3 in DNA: TGTGCCAGCAGCTTAATGGCGGACCAAGAGACCCAGTACTTC.

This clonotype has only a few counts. CDR3 DNA: TGTGCCAGCTACCCGGGACTAGCGTACAGTAAGGAGCAGTACTTC. Residues: CASYPGLAYSKEQYF. This chain links TRBV28 with TRBJ2-7, with 10 bases lining up with TRBD2. Losses at the gene ends were 8 bases for V and 7 bases for J; bases not matched to a gene: 14. CDR1 and CDR2 from the germline V gene are MDHEN and SYDVKM. This CDR3 is 15 amino acids long.

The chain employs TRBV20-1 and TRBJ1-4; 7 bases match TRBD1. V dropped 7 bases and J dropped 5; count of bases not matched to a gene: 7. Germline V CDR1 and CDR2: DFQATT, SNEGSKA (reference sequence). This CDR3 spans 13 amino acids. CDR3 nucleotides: TGCAGTGTGGGTGCGGGACAGAATGAAAAACTGTTTTTT. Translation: CSVGAGQNEKLFF.

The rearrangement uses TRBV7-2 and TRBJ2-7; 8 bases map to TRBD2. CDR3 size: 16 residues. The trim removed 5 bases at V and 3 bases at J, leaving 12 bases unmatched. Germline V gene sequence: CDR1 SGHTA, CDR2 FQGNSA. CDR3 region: CASSVGSGETFYEQYF. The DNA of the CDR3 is TGTGCCAGCAGCGTGGGTAGCGGGGAGACTTTCTACGAGCAGTACTTC.

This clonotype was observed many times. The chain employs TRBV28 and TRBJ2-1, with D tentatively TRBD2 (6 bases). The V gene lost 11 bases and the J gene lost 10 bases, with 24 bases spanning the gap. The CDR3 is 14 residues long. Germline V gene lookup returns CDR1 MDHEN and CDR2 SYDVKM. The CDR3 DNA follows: TGTGCCGCTCGACGCGGAAACCAAGGAGGGGAGCAGTTCTTC. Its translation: CAARRGNQGGEQFF.

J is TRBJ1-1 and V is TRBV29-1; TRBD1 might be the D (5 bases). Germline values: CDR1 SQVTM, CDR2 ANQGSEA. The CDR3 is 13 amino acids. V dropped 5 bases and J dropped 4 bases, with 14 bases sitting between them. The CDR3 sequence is CSVNRKRGTEAFF. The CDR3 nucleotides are TGCAGCGTTAACAGGAAGAGAGGCACTGAAGCTTTCTTT.

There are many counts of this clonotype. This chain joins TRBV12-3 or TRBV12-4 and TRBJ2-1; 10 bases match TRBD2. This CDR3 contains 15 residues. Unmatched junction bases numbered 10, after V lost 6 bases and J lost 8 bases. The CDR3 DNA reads TGTGCCAGCAGCCGAGGGGTAGCGGGAGGACATGAGCAGTTCTTC. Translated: CASSRGVAGGHEQFF.

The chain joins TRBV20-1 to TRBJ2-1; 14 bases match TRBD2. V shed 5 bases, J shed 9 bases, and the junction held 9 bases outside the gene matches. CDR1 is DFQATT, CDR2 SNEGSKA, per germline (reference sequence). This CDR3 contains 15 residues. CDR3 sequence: CSALTSGRAYGEQFF. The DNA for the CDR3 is TGCAGTGCTTTGACTAGCGGGAGGGCCTATGGTGAGCAGTTCTTC.

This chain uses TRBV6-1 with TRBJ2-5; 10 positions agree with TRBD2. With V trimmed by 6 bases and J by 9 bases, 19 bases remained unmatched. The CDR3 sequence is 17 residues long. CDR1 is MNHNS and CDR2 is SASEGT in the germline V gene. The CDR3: CASSRKSGRASMWPQYF. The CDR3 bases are TGTGCCAGCAGCCGCAAGAGCGGGAGGGCCTCTATGTGGCCCCAGTACTTC.

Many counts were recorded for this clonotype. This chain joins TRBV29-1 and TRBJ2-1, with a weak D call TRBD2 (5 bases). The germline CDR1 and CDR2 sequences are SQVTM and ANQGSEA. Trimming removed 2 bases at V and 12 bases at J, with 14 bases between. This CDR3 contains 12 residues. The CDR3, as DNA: TGCAGCGTTGAAAAGGATTTAGAGGGGCAGTTCTTC. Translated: CSVEKDLEGQFF.

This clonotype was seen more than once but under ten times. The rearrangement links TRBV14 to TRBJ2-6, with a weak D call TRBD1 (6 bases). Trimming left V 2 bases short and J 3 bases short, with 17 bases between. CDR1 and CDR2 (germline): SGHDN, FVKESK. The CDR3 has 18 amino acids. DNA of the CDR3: TGTGCCAGCAGCCAATTCCCCCAGGGGTGGCATGGGGCCAACGTCCTGACTTTC. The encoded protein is CASSQFPQGWHGANVLTF.

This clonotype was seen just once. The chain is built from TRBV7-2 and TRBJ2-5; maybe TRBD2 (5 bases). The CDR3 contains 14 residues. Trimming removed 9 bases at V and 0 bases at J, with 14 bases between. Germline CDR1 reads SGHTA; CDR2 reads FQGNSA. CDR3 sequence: CASRPAGNQETQYF. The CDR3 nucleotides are TGTGCCAGTCGCCCGGCGGGCAACCAAGAGACCCAGTACTTC.

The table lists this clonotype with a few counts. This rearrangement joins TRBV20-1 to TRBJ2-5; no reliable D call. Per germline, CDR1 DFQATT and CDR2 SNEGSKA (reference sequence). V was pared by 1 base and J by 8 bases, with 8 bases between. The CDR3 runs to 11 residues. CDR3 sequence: CSARGPLTQYF. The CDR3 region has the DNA TGCAGTGCTAGAGGACCCTTAACCCAGTACTTC.

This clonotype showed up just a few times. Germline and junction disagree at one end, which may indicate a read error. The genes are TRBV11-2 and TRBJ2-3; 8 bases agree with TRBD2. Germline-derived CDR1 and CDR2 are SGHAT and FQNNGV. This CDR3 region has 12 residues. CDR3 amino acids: CASSLGVAGLVF. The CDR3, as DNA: TGTGCCAGCAGCTTAGGAGTAGCGGGACTGGTTTTT.

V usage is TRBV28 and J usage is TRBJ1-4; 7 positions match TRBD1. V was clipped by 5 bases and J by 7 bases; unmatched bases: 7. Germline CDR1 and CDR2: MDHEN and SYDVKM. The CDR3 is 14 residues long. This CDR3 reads CASSHRQGSEKLFF. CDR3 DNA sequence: TGTGCCAGCAGTCACAGACAGGGTAGTGAAAAACTGTTTTTT.

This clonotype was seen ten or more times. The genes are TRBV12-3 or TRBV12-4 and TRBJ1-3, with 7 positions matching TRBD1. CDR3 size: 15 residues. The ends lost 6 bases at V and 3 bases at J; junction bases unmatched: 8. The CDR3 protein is CASREKTGSGNTIYF. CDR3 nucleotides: TGTGCCAGCAGGGAGAAGACAGGGAGTGGAAACACCATATATTTT.

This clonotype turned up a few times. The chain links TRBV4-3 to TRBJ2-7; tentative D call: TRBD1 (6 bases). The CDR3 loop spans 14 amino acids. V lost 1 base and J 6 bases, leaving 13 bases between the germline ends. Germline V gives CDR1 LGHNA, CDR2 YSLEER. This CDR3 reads CASSQVNGGREQYF. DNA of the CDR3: TGCGCCAGCAGCCAAGTCAATGGGGGCCGCGAGCAGTACTTC.

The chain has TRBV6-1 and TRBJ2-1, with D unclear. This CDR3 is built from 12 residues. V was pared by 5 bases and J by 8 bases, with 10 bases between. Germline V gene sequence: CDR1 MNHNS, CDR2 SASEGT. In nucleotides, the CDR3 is TGTGCCAGCAGTCCCCGGTTATATGAGCAGTTCTTC. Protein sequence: CASSPRLYEQFF.